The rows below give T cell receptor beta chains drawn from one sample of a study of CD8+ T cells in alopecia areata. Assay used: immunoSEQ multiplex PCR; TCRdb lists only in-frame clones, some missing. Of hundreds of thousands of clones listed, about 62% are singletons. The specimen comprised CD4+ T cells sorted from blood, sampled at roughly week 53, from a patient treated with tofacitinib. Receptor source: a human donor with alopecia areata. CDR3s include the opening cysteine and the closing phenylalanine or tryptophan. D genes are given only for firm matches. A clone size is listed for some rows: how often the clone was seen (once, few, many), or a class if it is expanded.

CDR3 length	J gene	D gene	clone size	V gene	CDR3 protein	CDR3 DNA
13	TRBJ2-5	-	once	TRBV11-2	CASSLSDRQTQYF	TGTGCCAGCAGCTTATCGGACAGACAGACCCAGTACTTC
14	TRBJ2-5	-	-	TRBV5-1	CASSLDRGGETQYF	TGCGCCAGCAGCTTGGACAGGGGAGGGGAGACCCAGTACTTC
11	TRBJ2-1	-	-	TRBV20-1	CSARGPDEQFF	TGCAGTGCTAGAGGCCCCGATGAGCAGTTCTTC
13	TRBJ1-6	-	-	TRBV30	CAWSGLGYSPLHF	TGTGCCTGGAGCGGTCTGGGTTATTCACCCCTCCACTTT
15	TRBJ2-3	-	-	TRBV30	CAWTSRGSSTDTQYF	TGTGCCTGGACCTCCAGGGGATCGAGCACAGATACGCAGTATTTT
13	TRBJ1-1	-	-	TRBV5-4	CASSSGTVTEAFF	TGTGCCAGCAGCTCGGGGACGGTCACTGAAGCTTTCTTT
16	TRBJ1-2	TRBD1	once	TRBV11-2	CASSLGRIDRDYGYTF	TGTGCCAGCAGCTTGGGGAGAATCGACAGGGACTATGGCTACACCTTC
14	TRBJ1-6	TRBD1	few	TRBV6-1	CATDRDRGNSPLHF	TGTGCCACCGACCGGGACAGGGGTAATTCACCCCTCCACTTT
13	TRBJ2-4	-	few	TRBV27	CASSLSVGDIQYF	TGTGCCAGCAGTTTATCGGTAGGGGACATTCAGTACTTC
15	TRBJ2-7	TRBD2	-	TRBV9	CASSPLVGGSYEQYF	TGTGCCAGCAGCCCCTTGGTGGGGGGGAGCTACGAGCAGTACTTC
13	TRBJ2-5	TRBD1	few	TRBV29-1	CSARQGTQETQYF	TGCAGCGCCCGACAGGGGACCCAAGAGACCCAGTACTTC
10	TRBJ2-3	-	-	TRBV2	CASGKDTQYF	TGTGCCAGCGGAAAAGATACGCAGTATTTT
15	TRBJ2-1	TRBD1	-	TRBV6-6	CASSQGAFGYNEQFF	TGTGCCAGCAGTCAGGGGGCTTTCGGGTACAATGAGCAGTTCTTC
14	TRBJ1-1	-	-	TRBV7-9	CASSFATENTEAFF	TGTGCCAGCAGCTTCGCCACGGAGAACACTGAAGCTTTCTTT
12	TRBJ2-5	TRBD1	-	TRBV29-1	CSARGQVETQYF	TGCAGCGCCCGGGGACAGGTGGAGACCCAGTACTTC
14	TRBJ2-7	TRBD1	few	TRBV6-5	CASSYLGTGEEQYF	TGTGCCAGCAGTTACCTCGGGACAGGGGAAGAGCAGTACTTC
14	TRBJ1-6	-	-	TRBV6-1	CASSARSLNSPLHF	TGTGCCAGCAGTGCCAGGAGTTTGAATTCACCCCTCCACTTT
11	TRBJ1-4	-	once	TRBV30	CAWSPGAKLFF	TGTGCCTGGAGTCCTGGGGCGAAACTGTTTTTT
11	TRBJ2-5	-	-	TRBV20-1	CSAKAVETQYF	TGCAGTGCTAAAGCGGTAGAGACCCAGTACTTC
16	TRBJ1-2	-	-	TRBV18	CASSPSGRPNYKGYTF	TGTGCCAGCTCACCATCAGGACGCCCTAACTATAAGGGCTACACCTTC
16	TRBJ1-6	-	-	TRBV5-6	CASSPTTGPANSPLHF	TGTGCCAGCAGCCCGACGACAGGACCAGCTAATTCACCCCTCCACTTT
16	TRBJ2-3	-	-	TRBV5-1	CASSMDWLTSTDTQYF	TGCGCCAGCAGCATGGACTGGCTAACTAGCACAGATACGCAGTATTTT
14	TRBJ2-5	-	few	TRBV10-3	CAIRTSDKRETQYF	TGTGCCATCAGGACTTCCGACAAGAGAGAGACCCAGTACTTC
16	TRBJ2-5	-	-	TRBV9	CASSVEARGVQETQYF	TGTGCCAGCAGCGTAGAGGCCCGCGGGGTCCAAGAGACCCAGTACTTC
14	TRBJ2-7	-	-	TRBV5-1	CASSSTQGLGEQYF	TGCGCCAGCAGCTCTACACAGGGTTTAGGCGAGCAGTACTTC
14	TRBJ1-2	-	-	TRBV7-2	CASSLSPAPYGYTF	TGTGCCAGCAGCTTATCCCCAGCACCCTATGGCTACACCTTC
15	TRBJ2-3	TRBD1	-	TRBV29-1	CSVETGQGAVDTQYF	TGCAGCGTTGAAACCGGGCAGGGGGCTGTAGATACGCAGTATTTT
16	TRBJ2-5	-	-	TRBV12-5	CASGRTSLNGLGDQYF	TGTGCTAGTGGACGAACCAGTTTGAACGGCCTGGGAGACCAGTACTTC
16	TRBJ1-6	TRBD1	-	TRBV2	CASSEARTGAGSPLHF	TGTGCCAGCAGTGAAGCTCGGACAGGGGCTGGTTCACCCCTCCACTTT
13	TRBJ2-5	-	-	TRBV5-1	CATAMGGQETQYF	TGCGCCACCGCCATGGGGGGCCAGGAGACCCAGTACTTC
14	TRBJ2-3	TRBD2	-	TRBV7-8	CASSFRAGAAAQYF	TGTGCCAGCAGCTTCCGAGCGGGGGCCGCTGCGCAGTATTTT
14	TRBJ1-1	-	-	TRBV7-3	CASSLYGPNTEAFF	TGTGCCAGCAGCTTATACGGCCCGAACACTGAAGCTTTCTTT
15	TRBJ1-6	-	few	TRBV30	CAWNPRARDNSPLHF	TGTGCCTGGAACCCCAGGGCCCGAGATAATTCACCCCTCCACTTT
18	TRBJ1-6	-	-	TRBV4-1	CASSHRRDSGPIDSPLHF	TGCGCCAGCAGCCACCGCCGGGACTCCGGACCTATTGATTCACCCCTCCACTTT
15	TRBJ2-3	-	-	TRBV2	CASTRGETGADTQYF	TGTGCCAGCACTCGGGGCGAGACAGGCGCAGATACGCAGTATTTT
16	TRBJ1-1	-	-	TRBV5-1	CASSLKVASMGTEAFF	TGCGCCAGCAGCTTGAAGGTGGCATCCATGGGGACTGAAGCTTTCTTT
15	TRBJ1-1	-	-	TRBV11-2	CASSLVAALNTEAFF	TGTGCCAGCAGCTTGGTGGCAGCCTTGAACACTGAAGCTTTCTTT
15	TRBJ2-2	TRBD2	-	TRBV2	CASSRDYPNTGELFF	TGTGCCAGCAGTCGGGACTACCCTAACACCGGGGAGCTGTTTTTT
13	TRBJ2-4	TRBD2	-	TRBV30	CAWTNSGANIQYF	TGTGCCTGGACAAATAGCGGGGCAAACATTCAGTACTTC
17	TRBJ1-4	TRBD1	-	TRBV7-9	CASSSGTGGYEGEKLFF	TGTGCCAGCAGCTCCGGGACAGGGGGGTATGAAGGAGAAAAACTGTTTTTT
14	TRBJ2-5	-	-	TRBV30	CAWSTTGSPETQYF	TGTGCCTGGAGTACCACAGGGTCCCCAGAGACCCAGTACTTC
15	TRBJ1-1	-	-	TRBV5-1	CASSLEGLGNTEAFF	TGCGCCAGCAGCTTGGAAGGGTTGGGGAACACTGAAGCTTTCTTT
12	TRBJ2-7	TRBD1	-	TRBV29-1	CSVRGQGDEQYF	TGCAGCGTGCGCGGACAGGGAGACGAGCAGTACTTC
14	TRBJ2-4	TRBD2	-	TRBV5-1	CASSGGLAPNIQYF	TGCGCCAGCAGCGGGGGACTAGCTCCGAACATTCAGTACTTC
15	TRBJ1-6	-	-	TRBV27	CASSLSDPNNSPLHF	TGTGCCAGCAGTTTATCAGATCCGAATAATTCACCCCTCCACTTT
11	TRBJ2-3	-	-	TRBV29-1	CSARGTDTQYF	TGCAGCGCCCGGGGCACAGATACGCAGTATTTT
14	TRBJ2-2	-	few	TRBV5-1	CASSSQTNTGELFF	TGCGCCAGCAGCTCACAGACGAACACCGGGGAGCTGTTTTTT